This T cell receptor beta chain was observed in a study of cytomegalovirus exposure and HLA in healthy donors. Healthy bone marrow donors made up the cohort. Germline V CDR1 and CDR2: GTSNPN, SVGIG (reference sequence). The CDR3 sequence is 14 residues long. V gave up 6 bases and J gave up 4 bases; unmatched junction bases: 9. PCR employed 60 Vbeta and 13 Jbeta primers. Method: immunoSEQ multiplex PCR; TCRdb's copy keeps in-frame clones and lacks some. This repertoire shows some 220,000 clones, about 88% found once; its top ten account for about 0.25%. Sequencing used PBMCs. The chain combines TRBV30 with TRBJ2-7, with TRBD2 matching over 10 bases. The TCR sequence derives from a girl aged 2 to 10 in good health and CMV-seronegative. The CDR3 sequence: CACRLAGVEYEQYF. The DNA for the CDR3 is TGTGCCTGCCGCCTAGCGGGAGTGGAATACGAGCAGTACTTC.